This T cell receptor (beta chain) was obtained from a study of identical twins. Unique molecular identifiers were present on cDNA, and template switching added a universal primer site. In TCRdb, the 5' RACE reads were re-called with MiXCR into one record per CDR3 protein. Of around 480,000 distinct CDR3 sequences listed, around an eighth are singletons. This clonotype turned up a few times. Its antigen is not known. General study findings and limits: Models predicted less out-of-frame TCR alpha sharing in monozygotic twins than was found. Clonotypes of the beta chain that were abundant in cord blood carried fewer insertions (memory repertoires showed none).

This sample was shared with a second study, whose subject was yellow fever vaccine responses in identical twins.

This clonotype originated in a woman aged 18-29 years in good health. Sample: CD4+ T cells sorted from blood.

For the CDR3, the DNA is TGTGCCAGCAGCTGGGGACTAGCGGGGGAAGAGACCCAGTACTTC. Amino acids: CASSWGLAGEETQYF. The rearrangement joins TRBV9 to TRBJ2-5, with 14 nucleotides matching TRBD2. The J segment lost 3 bases and the V segment lost 4 bases, leaving 2 bases of the junction unmatched. The CDR3 runs 15 residues. Germline CDR1 and CDR2: SGDLS and YYNGEE.